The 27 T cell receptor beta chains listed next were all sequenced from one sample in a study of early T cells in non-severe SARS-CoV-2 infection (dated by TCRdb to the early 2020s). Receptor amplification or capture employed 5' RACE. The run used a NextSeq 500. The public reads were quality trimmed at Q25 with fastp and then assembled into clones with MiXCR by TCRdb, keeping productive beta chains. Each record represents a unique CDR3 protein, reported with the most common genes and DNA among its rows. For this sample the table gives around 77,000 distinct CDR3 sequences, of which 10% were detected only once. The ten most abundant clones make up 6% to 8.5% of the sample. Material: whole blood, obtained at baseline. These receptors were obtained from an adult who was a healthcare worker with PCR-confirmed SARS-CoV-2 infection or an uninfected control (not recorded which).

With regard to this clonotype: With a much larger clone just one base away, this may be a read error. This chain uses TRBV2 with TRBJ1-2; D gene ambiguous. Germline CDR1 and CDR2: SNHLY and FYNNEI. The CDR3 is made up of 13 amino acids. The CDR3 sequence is CANSEAARGGYTF. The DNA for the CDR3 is TGTGCCAACAGTGAAGCTGCTCGTGGAGGCTACACCTTC. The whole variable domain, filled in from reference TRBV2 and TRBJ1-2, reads EPEVTQTPSHQVTQMGQEVILRCVPISNHLYFYWYRQILGQKVEFLVSFYNNEISEKSEIFDDQFSVERPDGSNFTLKIRSTKLEDSAMYFCANSEAARGGYTFGSGTRLTVV.

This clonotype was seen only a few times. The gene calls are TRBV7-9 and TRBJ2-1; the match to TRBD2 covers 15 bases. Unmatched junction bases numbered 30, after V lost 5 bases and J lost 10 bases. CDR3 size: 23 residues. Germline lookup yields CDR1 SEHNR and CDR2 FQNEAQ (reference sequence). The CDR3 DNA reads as TGTGCCAGCAGCCCCCCACCCCGGACAGGAACAAGATTAGGACTAGCGGGGGGGCAGGAGCAGTTCTTC. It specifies CASSPPPRTGTRLGLAGGQEQFF.

The CDR3 nucleotides are TGTGCCAGCAGTGAAGGGGGACAGCTGAACACTGAAGCTTTCTTT. Protein product: CASSEGGQLNTEAFF. The chain uses TRBV2 and TRBJ1-1; 7 positions agree with TRBD1. Unmatched junction bases numbered 2, after V lost 1 base and J lost 0 bases. The CDR3 is 15 residues long. Germline V gives CDR1 SNHLY, CDR2 FYNNEI.

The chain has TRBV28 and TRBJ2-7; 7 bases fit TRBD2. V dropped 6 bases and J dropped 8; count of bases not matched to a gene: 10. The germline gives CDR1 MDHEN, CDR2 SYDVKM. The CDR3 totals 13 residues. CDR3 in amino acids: CASSYTGGGQQYF. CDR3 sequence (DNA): TGTGCCAGCAGCTACACAGGCGGGGGTCAGCAGTACTTC.

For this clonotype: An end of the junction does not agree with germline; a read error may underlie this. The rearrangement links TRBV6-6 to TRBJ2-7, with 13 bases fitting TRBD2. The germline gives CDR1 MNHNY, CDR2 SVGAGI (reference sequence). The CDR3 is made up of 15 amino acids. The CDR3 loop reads CVSAEGLAGAYEQYF. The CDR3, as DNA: TGTGTCAGCGCTGAAGGACTAGCGGGGGCCTACGAGCAGTACTTC.

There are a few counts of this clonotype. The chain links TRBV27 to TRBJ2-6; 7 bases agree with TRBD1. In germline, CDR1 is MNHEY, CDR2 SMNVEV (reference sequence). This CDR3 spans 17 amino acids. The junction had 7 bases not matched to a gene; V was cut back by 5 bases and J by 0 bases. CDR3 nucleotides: TGTGCCAGCAGTCGGGACAGAGGTTTCTCTGGGGCCAACGTCCTGACTTTC. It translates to CASSRDRGFSGANVLTF.

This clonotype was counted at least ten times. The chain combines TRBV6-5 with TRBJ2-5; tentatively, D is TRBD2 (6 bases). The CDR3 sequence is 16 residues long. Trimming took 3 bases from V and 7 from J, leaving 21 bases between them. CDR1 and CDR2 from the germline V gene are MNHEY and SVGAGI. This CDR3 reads CASSYTPSGSWATQYF. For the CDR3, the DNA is TGTGCCAGCAGTTATACCCCAAGCGGGTCTTGGGCGACCCAGTACTTC.

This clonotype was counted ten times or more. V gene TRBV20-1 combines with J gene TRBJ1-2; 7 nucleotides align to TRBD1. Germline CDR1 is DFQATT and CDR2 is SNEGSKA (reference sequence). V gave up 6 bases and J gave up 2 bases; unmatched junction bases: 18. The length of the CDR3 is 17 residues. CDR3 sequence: CSAQRGYTGTENYGYTF. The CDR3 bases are TGCAGTGCCCAAAGAGGGTATACCGGGACAGAAAACTATGGCTACACCTTC.

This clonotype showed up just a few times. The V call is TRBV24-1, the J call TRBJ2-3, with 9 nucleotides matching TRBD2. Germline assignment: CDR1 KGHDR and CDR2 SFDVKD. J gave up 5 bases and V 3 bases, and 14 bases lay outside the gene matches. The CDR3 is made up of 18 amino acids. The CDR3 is CATSDARSSGGSLDTQYF. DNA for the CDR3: TGTGCCACCAGTGATGCCCGGTCGAGCGGGGGGTCATTAGATACGCAGTATTTT.

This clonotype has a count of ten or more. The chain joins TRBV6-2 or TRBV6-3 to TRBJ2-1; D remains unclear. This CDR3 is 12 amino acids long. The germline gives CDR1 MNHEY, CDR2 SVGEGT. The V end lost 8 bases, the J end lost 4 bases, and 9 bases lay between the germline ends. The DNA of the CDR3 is TGTGCCAGCCACAGCACTTACAATGAGCAGTTCTTC. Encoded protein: CASHSTYNEQFF.

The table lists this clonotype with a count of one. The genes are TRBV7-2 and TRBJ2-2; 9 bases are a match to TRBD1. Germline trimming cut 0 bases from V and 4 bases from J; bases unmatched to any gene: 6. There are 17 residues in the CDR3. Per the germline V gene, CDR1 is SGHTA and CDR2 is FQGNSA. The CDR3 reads CASSLAFLDRGTGELFF. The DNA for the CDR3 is TGTGCCAGCAGCTTAGCGTTTTTGGACAGGGGCACCGGGGAGCTGTTTTTT.

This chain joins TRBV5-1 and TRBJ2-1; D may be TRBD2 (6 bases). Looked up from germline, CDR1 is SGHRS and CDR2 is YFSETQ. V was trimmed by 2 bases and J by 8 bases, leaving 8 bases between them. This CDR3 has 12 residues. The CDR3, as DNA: TGCGCCAGCAGCTTACCGGGGGATGAGCAGTTCTTC. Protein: CASSLPGDEQFF.

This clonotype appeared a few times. Here the CDR3 DNA reads TGCGCCAGCAGCCAAGAAGGGGATAGAAACACCGGGGAGCTGTTTTTT. It yields the protein CASSQEGDRNTGELFF. The genes are TRBV4-3 and TRBJ2-2; tentative D call: TRBD1 (5 bases). Germline V gives CDR1 LGHNA, CDR2 YSLEER. The V and J ends lost 0 bases and 2 bases respectively, with 10 bases between them. This CDR3 has 16 residues.

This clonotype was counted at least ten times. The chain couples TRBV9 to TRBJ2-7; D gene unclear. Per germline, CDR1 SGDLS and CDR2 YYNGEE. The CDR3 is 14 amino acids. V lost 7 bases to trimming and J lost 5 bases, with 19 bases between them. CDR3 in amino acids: CASADEAGADEQYF. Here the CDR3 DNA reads TGTGCCAGCGCCGATGAGGCCGGAGCAGACGAGCAGTACTTC.

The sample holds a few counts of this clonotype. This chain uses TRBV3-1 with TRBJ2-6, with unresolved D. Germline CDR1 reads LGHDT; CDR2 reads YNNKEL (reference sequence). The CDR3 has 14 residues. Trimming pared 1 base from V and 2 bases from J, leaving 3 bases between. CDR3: CASSQGAGANVLTF. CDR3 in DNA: TGTGCCAGCAGCCAAGGGGCTGGGGCCAACGTCCTGACTTTC.

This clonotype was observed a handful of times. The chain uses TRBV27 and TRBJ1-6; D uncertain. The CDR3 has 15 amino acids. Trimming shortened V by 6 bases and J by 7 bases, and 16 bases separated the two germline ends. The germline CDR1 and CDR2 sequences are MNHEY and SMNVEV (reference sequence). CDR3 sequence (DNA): TGTGCCAGCAGCCCGTCTGGGCTACGGAATTCACCCCTCCACTTT. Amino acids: CASSPSGLRNSPLHF.

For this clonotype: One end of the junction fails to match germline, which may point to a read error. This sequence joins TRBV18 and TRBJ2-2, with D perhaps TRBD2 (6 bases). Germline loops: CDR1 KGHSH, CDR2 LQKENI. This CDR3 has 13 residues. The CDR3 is CASSSPSAGELLF. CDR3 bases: TGTGCCAGCTCCTCTCCTAGCGCCGGGGAGCTGCTTTTT.

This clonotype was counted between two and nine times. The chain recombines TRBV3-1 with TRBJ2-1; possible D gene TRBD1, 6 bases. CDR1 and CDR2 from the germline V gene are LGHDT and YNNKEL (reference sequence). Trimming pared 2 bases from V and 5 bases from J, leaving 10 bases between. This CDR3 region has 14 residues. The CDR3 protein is CASSQTDRNNEQFF. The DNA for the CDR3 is TGTGCCAGCAGCCAAACGGACAGAAACAATGAGCAGTTCTTC.

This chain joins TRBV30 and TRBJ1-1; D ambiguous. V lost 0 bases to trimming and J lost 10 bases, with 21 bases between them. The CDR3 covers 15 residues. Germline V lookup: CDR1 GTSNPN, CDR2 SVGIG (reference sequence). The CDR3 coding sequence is TGTGCCTGGAGTGTACTCCCCACGAGGCAGATAAGAGCTTTCTTT. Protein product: CAWSVLPTRQIRAFF.

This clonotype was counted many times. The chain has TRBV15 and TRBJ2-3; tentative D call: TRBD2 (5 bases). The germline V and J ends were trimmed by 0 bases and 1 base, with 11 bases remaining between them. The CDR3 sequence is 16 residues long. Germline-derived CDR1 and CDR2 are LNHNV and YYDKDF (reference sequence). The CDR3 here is CATSRDEGRGTDTQYF. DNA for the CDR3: TGTGCCACCAGCAGAGATGAAGGGAGAGGCACAGATACGCAGTATTTT.

The DNA of the CDR3 is TGTGCCAGCAAGAGTAGCGGACAGGGTAACGGGGGCTACACCTTC. Residues: CASKSSGQGNGGYTF. The V call is TRBV6-5, the J call TRBJ1-2; 8 nucleotides align to TRBD1. The V gene end was trimmed by 7 bases and the J gene end by 8 bases; junction bases not matched to a gene: 15. CDR3 size: 15 residues. The germline V gene has CDR1 MNHEY and CDR2 SVGAGI.

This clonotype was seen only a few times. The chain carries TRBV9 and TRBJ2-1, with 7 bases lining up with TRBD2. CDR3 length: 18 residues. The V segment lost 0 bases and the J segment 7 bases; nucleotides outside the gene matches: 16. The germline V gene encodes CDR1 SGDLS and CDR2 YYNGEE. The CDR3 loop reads CASSVGPGGLLTGNEQFF. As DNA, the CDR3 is TGTGCCAGCAGCGTAGGACCGGGGGGACTACTAACGGGGAATGAGCAGTTCTTC.

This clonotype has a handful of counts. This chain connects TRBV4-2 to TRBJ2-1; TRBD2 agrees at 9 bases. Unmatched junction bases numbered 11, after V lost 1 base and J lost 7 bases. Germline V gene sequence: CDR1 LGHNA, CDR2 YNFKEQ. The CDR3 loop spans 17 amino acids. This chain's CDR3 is CASSQVSGGGAGNEQFF. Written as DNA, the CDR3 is TGTGCCAGCAGCCAAGTGTCTGGCGGGGGGGCTGGTAATGAGCAGTTCTTC.

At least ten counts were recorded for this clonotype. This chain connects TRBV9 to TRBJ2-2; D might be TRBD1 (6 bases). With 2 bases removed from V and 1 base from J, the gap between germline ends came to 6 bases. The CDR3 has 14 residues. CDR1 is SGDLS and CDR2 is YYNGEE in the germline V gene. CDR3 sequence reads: CASSVGQNTGELFF. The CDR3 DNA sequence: TGTGCCAGCAGCGTGGGACAGAACACCGGGGAGCTGTTTTTT.

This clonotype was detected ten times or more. CDR3 amino acids: CASSLGGDTTYEQYF. CDR3 sequence (DNA): TGTGCCAGCAGCTTAGGGGGGGACACTACCTACGAGCAGTACTTC. This chain uses TRBV13 with TRBJ2-7; tentatively, D is TRBD1 (6 bases). CDR1 and CDR2 (germline): PRHDT, FYEKMQ (reference sequence). V was clipped by 0 bases and J by 2 bases, with 11 bases between them. The CDR3 covers 15 residues.

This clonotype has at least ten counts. In DNA, the CDR3 is TGCGCCAGCAGCCAGGAAGGGTCGTGGGGCGGAAAAACTGAAGCTTTCTTT. This encodes CASSQEGSWGGKTEAFF. J is TRBJ1-1 and V is TRBV4-3; D perhaps matches TRBD1 (5 bases). Trimming took 3 bases from V and 5 from J, leaving 22 bases between them. The CDR3 is 17 residues long. Per the germline V gene, CDR1 is LGHNA and CDR2 is YSLEER.

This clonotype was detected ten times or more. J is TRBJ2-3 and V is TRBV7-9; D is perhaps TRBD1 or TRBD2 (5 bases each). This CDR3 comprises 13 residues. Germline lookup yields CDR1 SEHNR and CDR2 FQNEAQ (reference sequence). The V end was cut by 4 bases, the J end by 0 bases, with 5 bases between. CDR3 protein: CASSWDSTDTQYF. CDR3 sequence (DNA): TGTGCCAGCAGCTGGGACAGCACAGATACGCAGTATTTT.